This note documents a single T cell receptor beta chain sequence. This CDR3 has 18 amino acids. This entry comes from a study of blood T cell repertoires in COVID-19. Some clones are missing from TCRdb's copy, which holds only in-frame ones; the method was immunoSEQ multiplex PCR. The table includes 270,000 or so clones, 80% to 95% detected once. A COVID-19 case had been met by exposed participants during the 2 weeks before study entry. The chain uses TRBV21-1 and TRBJ2-7; TRBD1 was called by the table and not checked on the DNA. TRBV21-1 is a pseudogene. The TCR originated in a man aged 35 to 55 who had been exposed to COVID-19. Sequenced input: PBMCs or T cells enriched from blood (not recorded which). This chain's CDR3 is CASSKHRRGQHISYEQYF. CDR3 DNA sequence: TGTGCCAGCAGCAAACATCGGCGGGGACAGCATATCTCCTACGAGCAGTACTTC.